Following are 20 T cell receptor beta chains from one sample sequenced in a study of identical twins. Each CDR3 protein gets one entry after TCRdb re-called the 5' RACE reads with MiXCR. The sample gives some 1,600,000 distinct CDR3 sequences, about 31% of which show up once; over 0.25% is in the top ten. The sequenced sample consisted of cord blood. Receptors were obtained from a newborn girl in good health.

The rearrangement uses TRBV12-3 or TRBV12-4 and TRBJ2-2; 11 nucleotides match TRBD1. V shed 4 bases, J shed 6 bases, and the junction held 10 bases outside the gene matches. The CDR3 is 17 residues long. The CDR3 DNA sequence: TGTGCCAGCAGTTCCAGGACAGGGGGCCGAAGTCCCGGGGAGCTGTTTTTT. Its translation: CASSSRTGGRSPGELFF.

In regard to this clonotype: An end of the junction differs from the germline gene, which may be a read error. The chain is built from TRBV20-1 and TRBJ1-2; D gene unclear. Germline V gene sequence: CDR1 DFQATT, CDR2 SNEGSKA (reference sequence). This CDR3 has 11 amino acids. CDR3 coding DNA: TGCAGTGCCGTATACCCCTATGGCTTCACCTTC. It encodes CSAVYPYGFTF.

The chain is built from TRBV10-3 and TRBJ2-5; 11 bases are shared with TRBD2. The ends lost 5 bases at V and 6 bases at J; junction bases unmatched: 5. The length of the CDR3 is 14 residues. Germline lookup yields CDR1 ENHRY and CDR2 SYGVKD. Here the CDR3 DNA reads TGTGCCATCAGTTTTTTAGCGGGGGGGCAGACCCAGTACTTC. It translates to CAISFLAGGQTQYF.

This clonotype was found a few times. The V gene is TRBV6-2 or TRBV6-3, the J gene TRBJ2-1, with 13 bases fitting TRBD2. Germline V gene lookup returns CDR1 MNHEY and CDR2 SVGEGT. J lost 0 bases, V lost 6 bases, and 8 bases had no gene match. The CDR3 runs 18 residues. CDR3 sequence reads: CASSHGLAGVSSYNEQFF. CDR3 nucleotide sequence: TGTGCCAGCAGCCACGGACTAGCGGGGGTTAGCTCCTACAATGAGCAGTTCTTC.

For this clonotype: One end of the junction does not line up with germline, which may come from a read error. The V and J genes are TRBV6-2 or TRBV6-3 and TRBJ2-3; 10 bases map to TRBD2. Germline V gives CDR1 MNHEY, CDR2 SVGEGT. The CDR3 has 13 amino acids. This chain's CDR3 is CAGRLAGSDTQYF. CDR3 bases: TGTGCCGGCAGACTAGCGGGTTCAGATACGCAGTATTTT.

This clonotype appeared a few times. CDR3 in amino acids: CASSLGPQRECTDTQYF. CDR3 bases: TGTGCCAGCAGCTTAGGCCCCCAGCGGGAGTGCACAGATACGCAGTATTTT. The J gene is TRBJ2-3, the V gene TRBV13; 8 positions agree with TRBD2. In germline, CDR1 is PRHDT, CDR2 FYEKMQ (reference sequence). Trimming cost V 0 bases and J 1 base; bases outside gene matches: 6. The CDR3 is 17 residues long. The entire variable domain, with the rest obtained from reference TRBV13 and TRBJ2-3, is as follows: AAGVIQSPRHLIKEKRETATLKCYPIPRHDTVYWYQQGPGQDPQFLISFYEKMQSDKGSIPDRFSAQQFSDYHSELNMSSLELGDSALYFCASSLGPQRECTDTQYFGPGTRLTVL.

This clonotype has just a few counts. The genes are TRBV18 and TRBJ2-1; D remains ambiguous. CDR1 KGHSH and CDR2 LQKENI come from the germline V gene. V gave up 2 bases and J gave up 6 bases, with 14 bases separating them. CDR3 length: 15 residues. CDR3 protein: CASSPMRNSGNEQFF. DNA for the CDR3: TGTGCCAGCTCACCAATGAGAAACAGTGGCAATGAGCAGTTCTTC.

This clonotype came up many times. The rearrangement links TRBV4-2 to TRBJ2-3; D unresolved. The CDR3 covers 13 residues. Germline CDR1 and CDR2: LGHNA and YNFKEQ. V shed 1 base and J shed 4 bases, with 6 bases lying between them. This CDR3 reads CASSQAPSDTQYF. The CDR3, as DNA: TGTGCCAGCAGCCAAGCCCCTTCAGATACGCAGTATTTT.

Only one count was recorded for this clonotype. The final CDR3 position lacks the conserved phenylalanine or tryptophan, pointing to a likely read error. The chain employs TRBV7-2 and TRBJ2-1, with D hard to call. The V gene lost 1 base and the J gene lost 5 bases, with 6 bases spanning the gap. CDR1 is SGHTA and CDR2 is FQGNSA in the germline V gene. The CDR3 is 13 residues long. The CDR3 spells CASSLVIDNEQFY. CDR3 nucleotides: TGTGCCAGCAGCTTAGTGATAGACAATGAGCAGTTCTAC.

This clonotype was recorded a few times. The chain couples TRBV5-1 to TRBJ2-1, with 8 bases lining up with TRBD2. Looked up from germline, CDR1 is SGHRS and CDR2 is YFSETQ. V shed 6 bases, J shed 8 bases, and the junction held 13 bases outside the gene matches. The CDR3 is 15 residues long. The CDR3, as DNA: TGCGCCAGCATTCTGGGAAGCGGGAGCGGTGATGAGCAGTTCTTC. Protein: CASILGSGSGDEQFF.

This clonotype has only a few counts. The chain recombines TRBV18 with TRBJ1-4; the D is unclear. The germline CDR1 and CDR2 sequences are KGHSH and LQKENI. Trimming took off 5 bases at V and 1 base at J, with 8 bases between the two ends. The CDR3 loop spans 14 amino acids. The CDR3 DNA reads as TGTGCCAGCTCAACGCTGGAAACTAATGAAAAACTGTTTTTT. The encoded protein is CASSTLETNEKLFF.

A remark on this clonotype: Compared with germline, one end of the junction differs, possibly owing to a read error. The CDR3, as DNA: TGTGCCAGCAGCTTAGCCGGGGCCGACGTCCTGACTTTC. It encodes CASSLAGADVLTF. This chain links TRBV11-1 with TRBJ2-6; either TRBD1 or TRBD2 may fit D (5 bases each). The CDR3 length is 13 residues. The germline gives CDR1 SGHAT, CDR2 FQDESV (reference sequence).

The chain is built from TRBV5-6 and TRBJ1-5; TRBD1 aligns across 7 bases. Per germline, CDR1 SGHDT and CDR2 YYEEEE. V gave up 5 bases and J gave up 4 bases; unmatched junction bases: 9. The CDR3 extends over 15 amino acids. CDR3 in amino acids: CASSAGAGGNQPQHF. The DNA of the CDR3 is TGTGCCAGCAGTGCCGGGGCAGGGGGGAATCAGCCCCAGCATTTT.

The chain employs TRBV20-1 and TRBJ1-5, with D perhaps TRBD1 (5 bases). Between the trimmed V and J ends, which lost 3 bases and 11 bases, there was a span of 11 bases. Germline V gene sequence: CDR1 DFQATT, CDR2 SNEGSKA (reference sequence). This CDR3 is 11 amino acids long. The CDR3, as DNA: TGCAGTGCTAGTAGGGGTAGGACCCAGCATTTT. The encoded protein is CSASRGRTQHF.

This clonotype was recorded a few times. One end of the junction does not line up with germline, which may come from a read error. The V call is TRBV5-6, the J call TRBJ2-5; possible D gene TRBD2, 5 bases. This CDR3 region has 17 residues. The germline V gene encodes CDR1 SGHDT and CDR2 YYEEEE. The CDR3 loop is CVSSLAGLGVGQETQYF. The CDR3 DNA follows: TGTGTCAGCAGCTTGGCGGGTCTAGGTGTGGGGCAAGAGACCCAGTACTTC.

The chain couples TRBV4-1 to TRBJ2-1, with D maybe TRBD2 (5 bases). The CDR3 is 17 residues long. CDR1 and CDR2 from the germline V gene are MGHRA and YSYEKL. V was cut by 4 bases and J by 0 bases, with 16 bases left in between. The CDR3 DNA reads TGCGCCAGCAGCCGTTCTAGCAATCGGGACTCCTACAATGAGCAGTTCTTC. Translated, it gives CASSRSSNRDSYNEQFF.

V is TRBV6-1 and J is TRBJ2-1, with 7 positions matching TRBD1. The CDR3 is 14 residues long. CDR1 and CDR2 from the germline V gene are MNHNS and SASEGT. V gave up 7 bases and J gave up 2 bases; unmatched junction bases: 5. The chain's CDR3 is CASTPGQTYNEQFF. CDR3 DNA: TGTGCCAGCACTCCGGGACAGACCTACAATGAGCAGTTCTTC.

This clonotype turned up a few times. The V and J genes are TRBV3-1 and TRBJ1-6; tentatively, D is TRBD1 (6 bases). Germline V lookup: CDR1 LGHDT, CDR2 YNNKEL (reference sequence). Trimming took 1 base from V and 8 from J, leaving 9 bases between them. This CDR3 spans 14 amino acids. The CDR3 loop reads CASSQGTVYSPLHF. DNA for the CDR3: TGTGCCAGCAGCCAAGGGACAGTTTATTCACCCCTCCACTTT.

Details on this clonotype: A much larger clone is a single base away; this may be a read error. The gene calls are TRBV20-1 and TRBJ2-4; 9 bases fit TRBD1. The J call is doubtful: the DNA matches TRBJ2-7 better. In germline, CDR1 is DFQATT, CDR2 SNEGSKA (reference sequence). The CDR3 is made up of 13 amino acids. The CDR3 region is CSASRTGAYEQYF. CDR3 coding DNA: TGCAGTGCTAGTCGGACAGGGGCCTACGAGCAGTACTTC.

This clonotype was seen a few times. J is TRBJ1-4 and V is TRBV27; 8 nucleotides agree with TRBD1. V gave up 5 bases and J gave up 2 bases; unmatched junction bases: 4. Germline CDR1 and CDR2: MNHEY and SMNVEV (reference sequence). The CDR3 covers 15 residues. As DNA, the CDR3 is TGTGCCAGCAGTGCCTACAGGGGGACTAATGAAAAACTGTTTTTT. It encodes CASSAYRGTNEKLFF.